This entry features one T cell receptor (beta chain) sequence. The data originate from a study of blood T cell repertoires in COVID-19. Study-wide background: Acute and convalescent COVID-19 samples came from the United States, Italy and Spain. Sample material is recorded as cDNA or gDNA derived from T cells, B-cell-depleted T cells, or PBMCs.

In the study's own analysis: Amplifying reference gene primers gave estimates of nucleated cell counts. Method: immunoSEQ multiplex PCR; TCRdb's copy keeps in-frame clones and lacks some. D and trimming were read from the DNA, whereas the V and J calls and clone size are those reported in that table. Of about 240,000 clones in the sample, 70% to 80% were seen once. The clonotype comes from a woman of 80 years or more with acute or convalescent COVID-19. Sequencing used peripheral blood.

This chain's CDR3 is CAIRRSGSKREAQYF. CDR3 coding DNA: TGTGCCATCAGGAGGTCTGGGTCGAAGCGGGAGGCCCAGTACTTC. The genes are TRBV10-3 and TRBJ2-5; 9 bases line up with TRBD2. Losses at the gene ends were 6 bases for V and 9 bases for J; bases not matched to a gene: 14. Germline V CDR1 and CDR2: ENHRY, SYGVKD. This CDR3 contains 15 residues.